Shown below are 30 T cell receptor beta chains from a single sample sequenced in a study of radiation and T cells in renal cell carcinoma (TCRdb year 2020). Library preparation used the immunoSEQ multiplex PCR assay. In its TCRdb copy, this immuneACCESS table keeps in-frame sequences only and misses some clones. Where compared with another copy, unresolved V genes explain less than half of these, and the others have no known cause. The sample includes about 170,000 clones, with about nine tenths observed a single time. The biggest ten clones account for roughly 12% of the sample. The time point label, read with the paper, signifies: blood 4 weeks post-SBRT, at nephrectomy. The sample's treatment or condition label, decoded: 15 Gy SBRT to primary tumor, nephrectomy 4 weeks later. This specimen consisted of blood, obtained from a patient whose treatment included radiotherapy and nephrectomy. The receptor set was obtained from a woman between 50 and 59 years old with renal cell carcinoma.

This clone was counted a single time. This chain joins TRBV4-1 and TRBJ1-4; D possibly corresponds to TRBD1 (6 bases). The CDR3 length is 13 residues. The germline gives CDR1 MGHRA, CDR2 YSYEKL. Trimming removed 2 bases at V and 7 bases at J, with 8 bases between. As DNA, the CDR3 is TGCGCCAGCAGCCAAAGACAGGTTGAAAAACTGTTTTTT. It is translated as CASSQRQVEKLFF.

CDR3 in amino acids: CASSLEGTNYGYTF. DNA of the CDR3: TGCGCCAGCAGCTTGGAGGGAACTAACTATGGCTACACCTTC. The chain employs TRBV5-1 and TRBJ1-2; D unresolved. The CDR3 sequence is 14 residues long. The V and J ends lost 0 bases and 0 bases respectively, with 6 bases between them. Germline assignment: CDR1 SGHRS and CDR2 YFSETQ. Complete variable domain (other parts from reference TRBV5-1 and TRBJ1-2): KAGVTQTPRYLIKTRGQQVTLSCSPISGHRSVSWYQQTPGQGLQFLFEYFSETQRNKGNFPGRFSGRQFSNSRSEMNVSTLELGDSALYLCASSLEGTNYGYTFGSGTRLTVV.

This clone was counted only a few times. The V and J genes are TRBV2 and TRBJ1-1; tentatively, D is TRBD1 (5 bases). CDR3 size: 15 residues. Germline V gene data show CDR1 as SNHLY and CDR2 as FYNNEI. Trimming cost V 3 bases and J 2 bases, with 13 bases left between them. The CDR3 region has the DNA TGTGCCAGCAGTGAGCCTTTTGGGGGAAACACTGAAGCTTTCTTT. It is translated as CASSEPFGGNTEAFF.

CDR3 DNA: TGTGCCAGCAGCCTAGCGCTAGCGGGGATAACTAAAGAGACCCAGTACTTC. This codes for CASSLALAGITKETQYF. This chain connects TRBV9 to TRBJ2-5; TRBD2 agrees at 9 bases. CDR1 is SGDLS and CDR2 is YYNGEE in the germline V gene. V lost 4 bases and J lost 3; bases outside the gene matches: 13. The CDR3 has 17 amino acids. The full variable domain, its missing parts supplied by reference TRBV9 and TRBJ2-5, is DSGVTQTPKHLITATGQRVTLRCSPRSGDLSVYWYQQSLDQGLQFLIQYYNGEERAKGNILERFSAQQFPDLHSELNLSSLELGDSALYFCASSLALAGITKETQYFGPGTRLLVL.

The CDR3 DNA reads TGTGCCAGCAGCTTGGTTCCGGGTATGGGAAACACCATATATTTT. The encoded protein is CASSLVPGMGNTIYF. The V call is TRBV5-5, the J call TRBJ1-3; D is ambiguous. The CDR3 spans 15 residues. Germline CDR1 is SGHKS and CDR2 is YYEKEE (reference sequence). Between the trimmed V and J ends, which lost 0 bases and 4 bases, there was a span of 11 bases.

This clone was seen just once. This sequence joins TRBV2 and TRBJ1-1; tentatively, D is TRBD1 (5 bases). V was cut by 6 bases and J by 2 bases, with 16 bases left in between. The CDR3 consists of 15 residues. Germline CDR1 is SNHLY and CDR2 is FYNNEI. CDR3 sequence (DNA): TGTGCCAGCAGACTAAGACAGACGCTAAACACTGAAGCTTTCTTT. Translation gives CASRLRQTLNTEAFF.

This clone is a singleton in its sample. The gene calls are TRBV9 and TRBJ2-5, with D tentatively TRBD1 (6 bases). V shed 1 base and J shed 1 base, with 11 bases lying between them. CDR1 and CDR2 from the germline V gene are SGDLS and YYNGEE. This CDR3 comprises 15 residues. CDR3 bases: TGTGCCAGCAGCGTAAGCGGCAGGGGCCAAGAGACCCAGTACTTC. Protein sequence: CASSVSGRGQETQYF.

The CDR3 sequence is CASSLRTEPGAKNIQYF. Written as DNA, the CDR3 is TGTGCCAGTAGTCTACGGACAGAACCGGGGGCCAAAAACATTCAGTACTTC. J is TRBJ2-4 and V is TRBV19; weak D call: TRBD1 (6 bases). CDR3 size: 17 residues. Trimming took off 5 bases at V and 1 base at J, with 18 bases between the two ends. Germline CDR1 reads LNHDA; CDR2 reads SQIVND (reference sequence).

The rearrangement uses TRBV10-2 and TRBJ1-4, with TRBD1 identical over 7 bases. Germline V gene lookup returns CDR1 WSHSY and CDR2 SAAADI. The CDR3 covers 14 residues. Unmatched junction bases numbered 8, after V lost 6 bases and J lost 7 bases. The CDR3 DNA reads TGCGCCAGCAGCCCCGTGACAGGGACTGAAAAACTGTTTTTT. This translates into CASSPVTGTEKLFF.

This clone was seen just once. This rearrangement joins TRBV6-5 to TRBJ2-2; 7 bases agree with TRBD2. In germline, CDR1 is MNHEY, CDR2 SVGAGI. CDR3 size: 15 residues. With V trimmed by 6 bases and J by 4 bases, 8 bases remained unmatched. This CDR3 is CASSDAGVSTGELFF. The DNA for the CDR3 is TGTGCCAGCAGCGACGCGGGGGTGAGCACCGGGGAGCTGTTTTTT.

The chain recombines TRBV11-3 with TRBJ2-7, with 9 nucleotides matching TRBD1. With 5 bases clipped from V and 2 bases from J, the junction kept 7 bases outside the gene matches. The germline V gene encodes CDR1 SGHNT and CDR2 YENEEA. CDR3 length: 15 residues. CDR3: CASSPSGTGTYEQYF. DNA of the CDR3: TGTGCCAGCAGCCCCTCCGGGACAGGGACCTACGAGCAGTACTTC.

The chain recombines TRBV4-3 with TRBJ2-2; D is possibly TRBD1 (6 bases). The CDR3 has 16 amino acids. Trimming removed 2 bases at V and 4 bases at J, with 14 bases between. Germline loops: CDR1 LGHNA, CDR2 YSLEER. DNA for the CDR3: TGCGCCAGCAGCCAATACGCGACAGGAAGCACCGGGGAGCTGTTTTTT. This translates into CASSQYATGSTGELFF.

V usage is TRBV18 and J usage is TRBJ1-2; the match to TRBD1 covers 7 bases. V trimming: 6 bases; J trimming: 4 bases; junction bases outside the gene matches: 8. The CDR3 is 14 residues long. The germline V gene encodes CDR1 KGHSH and CDR2 LQKENI. CDR3 in DNA: TGTGCCAGCTCCCCGGATACAGGGGTCTATGGCTACACCTTC. Its protein product is CASSPDTGVYGYTF.

A single count supports this clone. The chain is built from TRBV21-1 and TRBJ1-2; the table's D call of TRBD1 was not tested on the DNA. TRBV21-1 is annotated as a pseudogene. The CDR3 covers 17 residues. The CDR3 region has the DNA TGTGCCAGCAGCCCCGAGAGACAGGGGGCGGGTAACTATGGCTACACCTTC. The encoded protein is CASSPERQGAGNYGYTF.

The chain is built from TRBV18 and TRBJ2-5, with 9 bases aligning to TRBD2. The CDR3 consists of 16 residues. In germline, CDR1 is KGHSH, CDR2 LQKENI. The V gene end was trimmed by 6 bases and the J gene end by 5 bases; junction bases not matched to a gene: 13. In DNA, the CDR3 is TGTGCCAGCTCTCGGGCTAGCGGGGTTCGGACGGAGACCCAGTACTTC. It encodes CASSRASGVRTETQYF.

The chain recombines TRBV7-2 with TRBJ1-2; TRBD1 might be the D (5 bases). This CDR3 has 13 residues. In germline, CDR1 is SGHTA, CDR2 FQGNSA. Trimming stripped 7 bases from V and 11 bases from J, with 20 bases between. Here the CDR3 DNA reads TGTGCCAGCAACCTTAGGGGCGAGAGTGGATACACCTTC. This sequence encodes CASNLRGESGYTF.

Concerning this clone itself: Other DNA variants within this sample encode the same CDR3. The chain uses TRBV6-5 and TRBJ1-1; the D is unclear. This CDR3 region has 14 residues. Germline CDR1 reads MNHEY; CDR2 reads SVGAGI. The germline V and J ends were trimmed by 6 bases and 0 bases, with 11 bases remaining between them. CDR3 DNA sequence: TGTGCCAGCAGCCGCGACCAAATGAACACTGAAGCTTTCTTT. Amino acids: CASSRDQMNTEAFF.

The chain uses TRBV2 and TRBJ2-7; 7 nucleotides match TRBD1. Trimming removed 11 bases from V and 1 base from J; junction bases left unmatched: 8. CDR3 length: 13 amino acids. Germline values: CDR1 SNHLY, CDR2 FYNNEI. The CDR3 spells CASSRDRSYEQYF. In DNA form, the CDR3 reads TGTGCCTCCTCCCGGGACAGATCCTACGAGCAGTACTTC.

This clone occurred once. The chain combines TRBV6-6 with TRBJ2-7; D tentatively fits TRBD1 or TRBD2 (7 bases each). This CDR3 is 15 amino acids long. Per the germline V gene, CDR1 is MNHNY and CDR2 is SVGAGI (reference sequence). V gave up 4 bases and J gave up 9 bases, with 22 bases separating them. The CDR3 DNA is TGTGCCAGCAGTTCAGGGGGGGGACAGTATACGAGGCAGTACTTC. It translates to CASSSGGGQYTRQYF.

Only a few counts were recorded for this clone. The gene calls are TRBV5-4 and TRBJ1-1; D unclear. Trimming took 4 bases from V and 1 from J, leaving 2 bases between them. This CDR3 contains 11 residues. Germline V CDR1 and CDR2: SGHNT, YYREEE (reference sequence). The CDR3 coding sequence is TGTGCCAGCAGCGGGAACACTGAAGCTTTCTTT. Translation: CASSGNTEAFF.

The chain couples TRBV6-6 to TRBJ1-1; no reliable D call. The CDR3 is 13 residues long. V shed 4 bases and J shed 3 bases, with 9 bases lying between them. Germline CDR1 reads MNHNY; CDR2 reads SVGAGI (reference sequence). CDR3 protein: CASSSARYTEAFF. In DNA, the CDR3 is TGTGCCAGCAGTTCCGCTCGGTACACTGAAGCTTTCTTT.

This clone was recorded only once. This sequence joins TRBV7-8 and TRBJ2-2; 13 nucleotides agree with TRBD2. The trim removed 6 bases at V and 3 bases at J, leaving 4 bases unmatched. In germline, CDR1 is SGHVS, CDR2 FQNEAQ. This CDR3 is 16 amino acids long. The DNA of the CDR3 is TGTGCCAGCAGAGGACTAGCGGGAGAACACACCGGGGAGCTGTTTTTT. Its protein product is CASRGLAGEHTGELFF.

This chain uses TRBV5-6 with TRBJ2-3; 8 bases agree with TRBD1. Germline-derived CDR1 and CDR2 are SGHDT and YYEEEE. The trim removed 5 bases at V and 1 base at J, leaving 6 bases unmatched. The CDR3 totals 15 residues. Written as DNA, the CDR3 is TGTGCCAGCAGTCTCAGACAGGGGCGCACAGATACGCAGTATTTT. This codes for CASSLRQGRTDTQYF. Full variable domain (outside the CDR3, taken from reference TRBV5-6 and TRBJ2-3): DAGVTQSPTHLIKTRGQQVTLRCSPKSGHDTVSWYQQALGQGPQFIFQYYEEEERQRGNFPDRFSGHQFPNYSSELNVNALLLGDSALYLCASSLRQGRTDTQYFGPGTRLTVL.

The J gene is TRBJ2-1, the V gene TRBV5-5; D may be TRBD2 (5 bases). Germline CDR1 SGHKS, CDR2 YYEKEE (reference sequence). V lost 2 bases, J lost 8 bases, and 8 bases lay in between. CDR3 length: 12 amino acids. Written as DNA, the CDR3 is TGTGCCAGCAGCTTCTCCGGGGATGAGCAGTTCTTC. This gives the protein CASSFSGDEQFF.

The V gene is TRBV6-5, the J gene TRBJ2-1; 8 bases are shared with TRBD2. CDR3 length equals 15 residues. CDR1 and CDR2 (germline): MNHEY, SVGAGI. V was pared by 6 bases and J by 0 bases, with 4 bases of the junction left unmatched. This CDR3 reads CASRVSGDSYNEQFF. CDR3 coding DNA: TGTGCCAGCAGGGTTAGCGGGGACTCCTACAATGAGCAGTTCTTC.

The chain joins TRBV4-1 to TRBJ2-7; D call uncertain. The CDR3 is 15 residues long. The germline gives CDR1 MGHRA, CDR2 YSYEKL. V lost 1 base and J lost 4, with 14 bases in between. The CDR3 protein is CASSQGPRWGYEQYF. In nucleotides, the CDR3 is TGCGCCAGCAGCCAAGGGCCGAGGTGGGGATACGAGCAGTACTTC.

The rearrangement joins TRBV5-1 to TRBJ2-1; the match to TRBD2 covers 8 bases. The CDR3 totals 15 residues. The V gene's germline CDR1 is SGHRS and CDR2 YFSETQ. V was pared by 0 bases and J by 6 bases, with 5 bases of the junction left unmatched. The CDR3: CASSLERGGVNEQFF. The CDR3 DNA sequence: TGCGCCAGCAGCTTGGAACGGGGGGGCGTCAATGAGCAGTTCTTC.

The genes are TRBV4-1 and TRBJ2-5; 8 nucleotides agree with TRBD2. After removal of 8 bases from V and 5 bases from J, the junction contained 16 bases not matched to a gene. CDR3 size: 16 residues. Looked up from germline, CDR1 is MGHRA and CDR2 is YSYEKL. The CDR3 loop is CASQPGGPRAQETQYF. In DNA form, the CDR3 reads TGCGCCAGCCAGCCGGGGGGGCCCCGGGCCCAGGAGACCCAGTACTTC.

CDR3 region: CASSARDRGPRGAFF. The CDR3 nucleotides read TGTGCCAGCAGCGCCAGGGACAGGGGGCCGCGAGGAGCTTTCTTT. The chain uses TRBV9 and TRBJ1-1, with TRBD1 identical over 12 bases. The germline CDR1 and CDR2 sequences are SGDLS and YYNGEE. The CDR3 spans 15 residues. J was trimmed by 10 bases and V by 3 bases; bases with no gene match: 10.

The rearrangement joins TRBV7-9 to TRBJ2-7; tentatively, D is TRBD1 (5 bases). V was trimmed by 8 bases and J by 2 bases, leaving 13 bases between them. The germline V gene has CDR1 SEHNR and CDR2 FQNEAQ (reference sequence). CDR3 length equals 13 residues. CDR3 residues: CASGRQGTYEQYF. In DNA form, the CDR3 reads TGTGCCAGCGGACGCCAGGGAACCTACGAGCAGTACTTC.